The 20 T cell receptor beta chains listed next were all sequenced from one sample in a study of T-cell reconstitution after alpha-beta-depleted transplantation in children. Unique molecular identifiers were used in preparing the TCRbeta library. MiXCR was run by TCRdb on the PCR reads, yielding one entry per CDR3 protein. The sample carries some 600,000 distinct CDR3 sequences, 10% to 15% recorded once. This material consisted of PBMCs, mostly from graft donor cells, taken 360 days after TCRalphabeta/CD19-depleted stem cell transplant. The receptors shown here come from a male patient under 18 who had a stem cell transplant for acute myeloid leukemia, so the T cells may come from the graft donor.

This clonotype was seen a handful of times. The V gene is TRBV29-1, the J gene TRBJ2-7; weak D call: TRBD2 (6 bases). The CDR3 covers 14 residues. Trimming stripped 6 bases from V and 1 base from J, with 16 bases between. Germline CDR1 reads SQVTM; CDR2 reads ANQGSEA. In DNA form, the CDR3 reads TGCAGCGTAACCGGGACTCAAGGGTCCTACGAGCAGTACTTC. Its protein product is CSVTGTQGSYEQYF.

This clonotype was counted at least ten times. V usage is TRBV12-3 or TRBV12-4 and J usage is TRBJ2-7, with a possible D match to TRBD2 (6 bases). Trimming took off 4 bases at V and 3 bases at J, with 13 bases between the two ends. CDR3 size: 14 residues. The DNA of the CDR3 is TGTGCCAGCAGTTCGGGACTCCCTATCTACGAGCAGTACTTC. Protein product: CASSSGLPIYEQYF.

The chain employs TRBV29-1 and TRBJ2-3; 11 nucleotides match TRBD2. The CDR3 has 15 residues. Trimming cost V 5 bases and J 4 bases; bases outside gene matches: 8. Germline CDR1 SQVTM, CDR2 ANQGSEA. The CDR3: CSVPTLAGGPDTQYF. As DNA, the CDR3 is TGCAGCGTTCCTACTTTAGCGGGAGGGCCAGATACGCAGTATTTT.

This clonotype has more than one count but fewer than ten. The rearrangement joins TRBV4-3 to TRBJ2-3, with TRBD2 identical over 11 bases. Germline V CDR1 and CDR2: LGHNA, YSLEER. The CDR3 is made up of 17 amino acids. Trimming cost V 4 bases and J 0 bases; bases outside gene matches: 6. In nucleotides, the CDR3 is TGCGCCAGCAGCCGATTTGGGACTAGCGGAAGCACAGATACGCAGTATTTT. Its translation: CASSRFGTSGSTDTQYF.

This clonotype came up many times. V and J are TRBV19 and TRBJ2-1, with 9 bases identical to TRBD2. V lost 6 bases to trimming and J lost 4 bases; unmatched junction nucleotides: 4. CDR3 length: 14 amino acids. Per germline, CDR1 LNHDA and CDR2 SQIVND (reference sequence). CDR3 sequence: CASSSTSGYNEQFF. CDR3 sequence (DNA): TGTGCCAGTAGCTCGACTAGCGGATACAATGAGCAGTTCTTC.

The chain recombines TRBV7-8 with TRBJ2-5; either TRBD1 or TRBD2 may fit D (5 bases each). Trimming shortened V by 5 bases and J by 9 bases, and 25 bases separated the two germline ends. This CDR3 is 16 amino acids long. The V gene's germline CDR1 is SGHVS and CDR2 FQNEAQ. In DNA form, the CDR3 reads TGTGCCAGCAGCCGGAGGTCCAGTTTAGGAGTAGGGGCCCAGTACTTC. This gives the protein CASSRRSSLGVGAQYF.

Here the CDR3 reads CASSYPLFRLAGESSYNEQFF. The CDR3 region has the DNA TGTGCCAGCAGTTATCCCTTATTTAGGTTAGCGGGAGAATCCTCCTACAATGAGCAGTTCTTC. The chain combines TRBV28 with TRBJ2-1; the match to TRBD2 covers 9 bases. Germline CDR1 and CDR2: MDHEN and SYDVKM. The CDR3 has 21 residues. V lost 4 bases, J lost 0 bases, and 19 bases stayed unmatched.

The sample holds many counts of this clonotype. This chain connects TRBV29-1 to TRBJ2-7; no reliable D call. CDR1 and CDR2 (germline): SQVTM, ANQGSEA. Trimming cost V 6 bases and J 0 bases, with 9 bases left between them. CDR3 length equals 12 residues. CDR3 DNA sequence: TGCAGCGTCTTACAAAGCTCCTACGAGCAGTACTTC. It yields the protein CSVLQSSYEQYF.

This chain uses TRBV6-5 with TRBJ1-1, with D perhaps matching TRBD1 (5 bases). This CDR3 comprises 12 residues. V was shortened by 3 bases and J by 6 bases, with 8 bases between the two germline ends. CDR1 and CDR2 (germline): MNHEY, SVGAGI. This chain's CDR3 is CASSYRGAEAFF. DNA for the CDR3: TGTGCCAGCAGTTATAGGGGAGCTGAAGCTTTCTTT.

At least ten counts were recorded for this clonotype. This chain connects TRBV29-1 to TRBJ2-2; tentatively, D is TRBD1 (5 bases). Trimming stripped 5 bases from V and 8 bases from J, with 9 bases between. CDR1 SQVTM and CDR2 ANQGSEA come from the germline V gene. There are 11 residues in the CDR3. CDR3 sequence (DNA): TGCAGCGTTCAGGGCCCGGGGGAGCTGTTTTTT. Translated: CSVQGPGELFF.

A few counts support this clonotype. The genes are TRBV27 and TRBJ2-2; perhaps TRBD2 as D (5 bases). The V gene lost 1 base and the J gene lost 0 bases, with 9 bases spanning the gap. The CDR3 is 16 amino acids. Germline assignment: CDR1 MNHEY and CDR2 SMNVEV (reference sequence). The CDR3 reads CASSLLGGSNTGELFF. CDR3 bases: TGTGCCAGCAGTTTATTGGGCGGGTCGAACACCGGGGAGCTGTTTTTT.

About this clonotype itself: Its ends do not fully match the called genes, so a read error is possible. The CDR3 region is CAISQSDTNEKLFF. The CDR3, as DNA: TGTGCCATCAGTCAGTCGGACACTAATGAAAAACTGTTTTTT. This sequence joins TRBV10-3 and TRBJ1-4; D ambiguous. The germline V gene has CDR1 ENHRY and CDR2 SYGVKD. There are 14 residues in the CDR3.

This clonotype occurred a few times. The chain recombines TRBV12-3 or TRBV12-4 with TRBJ1-2, with D possibly matching TRBD1 (5 bases). V was pared by 5 bases and J by 5 bases, with 18 bases between. The CDR3 is 15 residues long. The CDR3 DNA is TGTGCCAGCAGTCCCCTCCTTCAGGGAAGTTATGGCTACACCTTC. Amino acid sequence: CASSPLLQGSYGYTF.

This clonotype occurred a few times. The rearrangement links TRBV28 to TRBJ2-1; 10 bases fit TRBD2. Germline V gene data show CDR1 as MDHEN and CDR2 as SYDVKM. V shed 5 bases, J shed 4 bases, and the junction held 11 bases outside the gene matches. The CDR3 contains 17 residues. The CDR3 coding sequence is TGTGCCAGCAGTCCGAGATGGGGTAGCGGGAGGTACAATGAGCAGTTCTTC. This codes for CASSPRWGSGRYNEQFF.

In its sample, this clonotype was seen a few times. V and J are TRBV5-1 and TRBJ2-3, with 9 bases identical to TRBD2. From germline, CDR1 is SGHRS and CDR2 YFSETQ. The ends lost 2 bases at V and 0 bases at J; junction bases unmatched: 7. CDR3 length: 17 amino acids. CDR3 in DNA: TGCGCCAGCAGCTTCCCCCGACTAGCGGCTAGCACAGATACGCAGTATTTT. It is translated as CASSFPRLAASTDTQYF.

The table lists this clonotype with a few counts. This rearrangement joins TRBV9 to TRBJ2-5, with D possibly called TRBD1 or TRBD2 (6 bases each). Germline values: CDR1 SGDLS, CDR2 YYNGEE. The CDR3 runs to 17 residues. Trimming shortened V by 5 bases and J by 2 bases, and 22 bases separated the two germline ends. The CDR3 DNA sequence: TGTGCCAGCAGGAAGGAAGGGGGAGGACGGGGACAAGAGACCCAGTACTTC. Protein product: CASRKEGGGRGQETQYF.

This clonotype was seen more than once but under ten times. The chain combines TRBV7-2 with TRBJ2-3; D remains unclear. The CDR3 loop spans 16 amino acids. CDR1 is SGHTA and CDR2 is FQGNSA in the germline V gene. Deletions cut 5 bases from V and 2 bases from J, with 17 bases between. CDR3 protein: CASSLRQRQFTDTQYF. CDR3 DNA sequence: TGTGCCAGCAGCCTCCGACAACGGCAATTCACAGATACGCAGTATTTT.

This clonotype showed up many times. The V call is TRBV3-1, the J call TRBJ2-2; 8 positions agree with TRBD1. The V gene end was trimmed by 4 bases and the J gene end by 2 bases; junction bases not matched to a gene: 3. The V gene's germline CDR1 is LGHDT and CDR2 YNNKEL (reference sequence). There are 15 residues in the CDR3. The DNA for the CDR3 is TGTGCCAGCAGCCGCGGACAGGGCAACACCGGGGAGCTGTTTTTT. Protein: CASSRGQGNTGELFF.

The chain is built from TRBV10-2 and TRBJ2-7; D is undetermined. The V end was cut by 6 bases, the J end by 3 bases, with 6 bases between. The CDR3 spans 11 residues. The V gene's germline CDR1 is WSHSY and CDR2 SAAADI. This CDR3 is CASSDNYEQYF. The CDR3 DNA is TGCGCCAGCAGCGATAACTACGAGCAGTACTTC.

This clonotype was observed at least ten times. This chain connects TRBV12-3 or TRBV12-4 to TRBJ2-7; possible D gene TRBD2, 6 bases. The CDR3 spans 14 residues. With 2 bases removed from V and 4 bases from J, the gap between germline ends came to 12 bases. CDR3 in amino acids: CASSLISGVYEQYF. The CDR3 DNA follows: TGTGCCAGCAGTTTAATCTCGGGGGTTTACGAGCAGTACTTC.